This entry describes one T cell receptor (beta chain). The sample comes from a study of blood T cell repertoires in COVID-19. Across the study: The samples span acute and convalescent COVID-19 from the United States, Italy and Spain. T cells, B-cell-depleted T cells, or PBMCs supplied cDNA or gDNA.

Germline CDR1 and CDR2: MGHRA and YSYEKL. The CDR3 totals 16 residues. After removal of 1 base from V and 5 bases from J, the junction contained 6 bases not matched to a gene. In the source study's methods: How many nucleated cells were present was estimated from reference gene primer amplification. Assay used: immunoSEQ multiplex PCR; TCRdb lists only in-frame clones, some missing. V, J and clone size are those of that table, while D and trimming were read from the DNA. Here the sample spans under 100,000 clones, roughly 80% being singletons. This TCR was sampled from a woman aged 65 to 85 with active or convalescent COVID-19. This chain joins TRBV4-1 and TRBJ2-7; 12 positions match TRBD2. Sequencing was carried out using peripheral blood. In DNA form, the CDR3 reads TGCGCCAGCAGCCAAGTTCTAGCGGGGGGGAGGGACGAGCAGTACTTC. This sequence encodes CASSQVLAGGRDEQYF.